A selection of T cell receptor beta chains follows, all from one sample in a study of cytomegalovirus exposure and HLA in healthy donors. Libraries were prepared by immunoSEQ multiplex PCR; TCRdb keeps only in-frame clonotypes and omits some of them. The table includes around 140,000 clones, 85% to 90% detected once. Material for sequencing was PBMCs. These receptors all come from a young man in good health and CMV-seropositive. CDR3s include the opening cysteine and the closing phenylalanine or tryptophan. D genes are given only for firm matches. The size field is filled for only some rows; it gives once, few, many or a size class.

cdr3_length,d_call,v_call,clone_size,j_call,cdr3_aa,cdr3_nt
13,TRBD1,TRBV27,NA,TRBJ1-5,CASGPQGDSRQHF,TGTGCCAGCGGCCCCCAAGGGGACAGTAGGCAGCATTTT
14,TRBD1,TRBV9,NA,TRBJ2-7,CASSAGQGNYEQYF,TGTGCCAGCAGCGCGGGACAGGGAAACTACGAGCAGTACTTC
16,TRBD1,TRBV4-2,NA,TRBJ1-4,CASSHPQRQGDEKLFF,TGTGCCAGCAGCCACCCGCAGAGACAGGGGGATGAAAAACTGTTTTTT
15,NA,TRBV19,NA,TRBJ1-5,CASSRIWGPNQPQHF,TGTGCCAGTAGCCGTATTTGGGGCCCCAATCAGCCCCAGCATTTT
15,TRBD2,TRBV13,NA,TRBJ2-7,CASSTGLAGLYEQYF,TGTGCCAGCAGCACCGGACTAGCGGGATTGTACGAGCAGTACTTC
13,TRBD1,TRBV9,NA,TRBJ1-2,CASSGQGEYGYTF,TGTGCCAGCAGCGGGCAGGGGGAATATGGCTACACCTTC
15,NA,TRBV4-2,NA,TRBJ2-1,CASSPGGGNNNEQFF,TGTGCCAGCAGCCCAGGAGGAGGGAATAACAATGAGCAGTTCTTC
14,NA,TRBV9,NA,TRBJ2-2,CASSVQSDTGELFF,TGTGCCAGCAGCGTACAATCGGACACCGGGGAGCTGTTTTTT
16,TRBD1,TRBV4-1,once,TRBJ1-2,CASSQGVRDRVQGYTF,TGCGCCAGCAGCCAAGGTGTAAGGGACAGGGTTCAAGGCTACACCTTC
14,TRBD1,TRBV15,NA,TRBJ1-4,CATSRVTGVEKLFF,TGTGCCACCAGCAGAGTAACAGGGGTGGAAAAACTGTTTTTT
10,NA,TRBV4-1,NA,TRBJ1-1,CASSQEQIFF,TGCGCCAGCAGCCAAGAGCAGATCTTCTTT
15,TRBD2,TRBV7-9,NA,TRBJ2-5,CASSPTSGGKETQYF,TGTGCCAGCAGCCCTACTAGCGGGGGAAAAGAGACCCAGTACTTC
15,NA,TRBV5-4,few,TRBJ2-2,CASSSRQPTRGELFF,TGTGCCAGCAGCTCTAGGCAGCCCACCCGCGGGGAGCTGTTTTTT
15,NA,TRBV11-3,NA,TRBJ2-7,CASSRGLSSSYEQYF,TGTGCCAGCAGCCGGGGACTTTCGAGCTCCTACGAGCAGTACTTC
16,NA,TRBV5-6,NA,TRBJ2-1,CASSLILGDFYNEQFF,TGTGCCAGCAGCTTGATCCTAGGGGACTTTTACAATGAGCAGTTCTTC
15,NA,TRBV11-1,NA,TRBJ2-7,CASSIAGPGPYEQYF,TGTGCCAGCAGTATTGCAGGGCCTGGACCATACGAGCAGTACTTC
13,NA,TRBV18,NA,TRBJ2-7,CASSPPSGGEQYF,TGTGCCAGCTCACCACCCAGTGGGGGGGAGCAGTACTTC
13,TRBD2,TRBV7-2,NA,TRBJ2-7,CASSWGTIYEQYF,TGTGCCAGCAGCTGGGGGACTATCTACGAGCAGTACTTC
13,TRBD1,TRBV10-3,NA,TRBJ1-5,CAISPGGRQPQHF,TGTGCCATCAGTCCAGGGGGCAGACAGCCCCAGCATTTT
13,NA,TRBV14,NA,TRBJ2-7,CASSQDWGDEQYF,TGTGCCAGCAGCCAAGATTGGGGGGACGAGCAGTACTTC
11,NA,TRBV2,NA,TRBJ2-7,CASSRSYEQYF,TGTGCCAGCAGTAGATCCTACGAGCAGTACTTC
16,TRBD2,TRBV10-3,once,TRBJ2-7,CAISGSRLAGDYEQYF,TGTGCCATCAGTGGCAGCCGACTAGCGGGGGACTACGAGCAGTACTTC
14,TRBD1,TRBV5-6,NA,TRBJ1-4,CASSLTGGEEKLFF,TGTGCCAGCAGCTTGACAGGGGGTGAAGAAAAACTGTTTTTT
12,NA,TRBV6-1,NA,TRBJ1-1,CASRQQNTEAFF,TGTGCCAGCAGACAACAGAACACTGAAGCTTTCTTT